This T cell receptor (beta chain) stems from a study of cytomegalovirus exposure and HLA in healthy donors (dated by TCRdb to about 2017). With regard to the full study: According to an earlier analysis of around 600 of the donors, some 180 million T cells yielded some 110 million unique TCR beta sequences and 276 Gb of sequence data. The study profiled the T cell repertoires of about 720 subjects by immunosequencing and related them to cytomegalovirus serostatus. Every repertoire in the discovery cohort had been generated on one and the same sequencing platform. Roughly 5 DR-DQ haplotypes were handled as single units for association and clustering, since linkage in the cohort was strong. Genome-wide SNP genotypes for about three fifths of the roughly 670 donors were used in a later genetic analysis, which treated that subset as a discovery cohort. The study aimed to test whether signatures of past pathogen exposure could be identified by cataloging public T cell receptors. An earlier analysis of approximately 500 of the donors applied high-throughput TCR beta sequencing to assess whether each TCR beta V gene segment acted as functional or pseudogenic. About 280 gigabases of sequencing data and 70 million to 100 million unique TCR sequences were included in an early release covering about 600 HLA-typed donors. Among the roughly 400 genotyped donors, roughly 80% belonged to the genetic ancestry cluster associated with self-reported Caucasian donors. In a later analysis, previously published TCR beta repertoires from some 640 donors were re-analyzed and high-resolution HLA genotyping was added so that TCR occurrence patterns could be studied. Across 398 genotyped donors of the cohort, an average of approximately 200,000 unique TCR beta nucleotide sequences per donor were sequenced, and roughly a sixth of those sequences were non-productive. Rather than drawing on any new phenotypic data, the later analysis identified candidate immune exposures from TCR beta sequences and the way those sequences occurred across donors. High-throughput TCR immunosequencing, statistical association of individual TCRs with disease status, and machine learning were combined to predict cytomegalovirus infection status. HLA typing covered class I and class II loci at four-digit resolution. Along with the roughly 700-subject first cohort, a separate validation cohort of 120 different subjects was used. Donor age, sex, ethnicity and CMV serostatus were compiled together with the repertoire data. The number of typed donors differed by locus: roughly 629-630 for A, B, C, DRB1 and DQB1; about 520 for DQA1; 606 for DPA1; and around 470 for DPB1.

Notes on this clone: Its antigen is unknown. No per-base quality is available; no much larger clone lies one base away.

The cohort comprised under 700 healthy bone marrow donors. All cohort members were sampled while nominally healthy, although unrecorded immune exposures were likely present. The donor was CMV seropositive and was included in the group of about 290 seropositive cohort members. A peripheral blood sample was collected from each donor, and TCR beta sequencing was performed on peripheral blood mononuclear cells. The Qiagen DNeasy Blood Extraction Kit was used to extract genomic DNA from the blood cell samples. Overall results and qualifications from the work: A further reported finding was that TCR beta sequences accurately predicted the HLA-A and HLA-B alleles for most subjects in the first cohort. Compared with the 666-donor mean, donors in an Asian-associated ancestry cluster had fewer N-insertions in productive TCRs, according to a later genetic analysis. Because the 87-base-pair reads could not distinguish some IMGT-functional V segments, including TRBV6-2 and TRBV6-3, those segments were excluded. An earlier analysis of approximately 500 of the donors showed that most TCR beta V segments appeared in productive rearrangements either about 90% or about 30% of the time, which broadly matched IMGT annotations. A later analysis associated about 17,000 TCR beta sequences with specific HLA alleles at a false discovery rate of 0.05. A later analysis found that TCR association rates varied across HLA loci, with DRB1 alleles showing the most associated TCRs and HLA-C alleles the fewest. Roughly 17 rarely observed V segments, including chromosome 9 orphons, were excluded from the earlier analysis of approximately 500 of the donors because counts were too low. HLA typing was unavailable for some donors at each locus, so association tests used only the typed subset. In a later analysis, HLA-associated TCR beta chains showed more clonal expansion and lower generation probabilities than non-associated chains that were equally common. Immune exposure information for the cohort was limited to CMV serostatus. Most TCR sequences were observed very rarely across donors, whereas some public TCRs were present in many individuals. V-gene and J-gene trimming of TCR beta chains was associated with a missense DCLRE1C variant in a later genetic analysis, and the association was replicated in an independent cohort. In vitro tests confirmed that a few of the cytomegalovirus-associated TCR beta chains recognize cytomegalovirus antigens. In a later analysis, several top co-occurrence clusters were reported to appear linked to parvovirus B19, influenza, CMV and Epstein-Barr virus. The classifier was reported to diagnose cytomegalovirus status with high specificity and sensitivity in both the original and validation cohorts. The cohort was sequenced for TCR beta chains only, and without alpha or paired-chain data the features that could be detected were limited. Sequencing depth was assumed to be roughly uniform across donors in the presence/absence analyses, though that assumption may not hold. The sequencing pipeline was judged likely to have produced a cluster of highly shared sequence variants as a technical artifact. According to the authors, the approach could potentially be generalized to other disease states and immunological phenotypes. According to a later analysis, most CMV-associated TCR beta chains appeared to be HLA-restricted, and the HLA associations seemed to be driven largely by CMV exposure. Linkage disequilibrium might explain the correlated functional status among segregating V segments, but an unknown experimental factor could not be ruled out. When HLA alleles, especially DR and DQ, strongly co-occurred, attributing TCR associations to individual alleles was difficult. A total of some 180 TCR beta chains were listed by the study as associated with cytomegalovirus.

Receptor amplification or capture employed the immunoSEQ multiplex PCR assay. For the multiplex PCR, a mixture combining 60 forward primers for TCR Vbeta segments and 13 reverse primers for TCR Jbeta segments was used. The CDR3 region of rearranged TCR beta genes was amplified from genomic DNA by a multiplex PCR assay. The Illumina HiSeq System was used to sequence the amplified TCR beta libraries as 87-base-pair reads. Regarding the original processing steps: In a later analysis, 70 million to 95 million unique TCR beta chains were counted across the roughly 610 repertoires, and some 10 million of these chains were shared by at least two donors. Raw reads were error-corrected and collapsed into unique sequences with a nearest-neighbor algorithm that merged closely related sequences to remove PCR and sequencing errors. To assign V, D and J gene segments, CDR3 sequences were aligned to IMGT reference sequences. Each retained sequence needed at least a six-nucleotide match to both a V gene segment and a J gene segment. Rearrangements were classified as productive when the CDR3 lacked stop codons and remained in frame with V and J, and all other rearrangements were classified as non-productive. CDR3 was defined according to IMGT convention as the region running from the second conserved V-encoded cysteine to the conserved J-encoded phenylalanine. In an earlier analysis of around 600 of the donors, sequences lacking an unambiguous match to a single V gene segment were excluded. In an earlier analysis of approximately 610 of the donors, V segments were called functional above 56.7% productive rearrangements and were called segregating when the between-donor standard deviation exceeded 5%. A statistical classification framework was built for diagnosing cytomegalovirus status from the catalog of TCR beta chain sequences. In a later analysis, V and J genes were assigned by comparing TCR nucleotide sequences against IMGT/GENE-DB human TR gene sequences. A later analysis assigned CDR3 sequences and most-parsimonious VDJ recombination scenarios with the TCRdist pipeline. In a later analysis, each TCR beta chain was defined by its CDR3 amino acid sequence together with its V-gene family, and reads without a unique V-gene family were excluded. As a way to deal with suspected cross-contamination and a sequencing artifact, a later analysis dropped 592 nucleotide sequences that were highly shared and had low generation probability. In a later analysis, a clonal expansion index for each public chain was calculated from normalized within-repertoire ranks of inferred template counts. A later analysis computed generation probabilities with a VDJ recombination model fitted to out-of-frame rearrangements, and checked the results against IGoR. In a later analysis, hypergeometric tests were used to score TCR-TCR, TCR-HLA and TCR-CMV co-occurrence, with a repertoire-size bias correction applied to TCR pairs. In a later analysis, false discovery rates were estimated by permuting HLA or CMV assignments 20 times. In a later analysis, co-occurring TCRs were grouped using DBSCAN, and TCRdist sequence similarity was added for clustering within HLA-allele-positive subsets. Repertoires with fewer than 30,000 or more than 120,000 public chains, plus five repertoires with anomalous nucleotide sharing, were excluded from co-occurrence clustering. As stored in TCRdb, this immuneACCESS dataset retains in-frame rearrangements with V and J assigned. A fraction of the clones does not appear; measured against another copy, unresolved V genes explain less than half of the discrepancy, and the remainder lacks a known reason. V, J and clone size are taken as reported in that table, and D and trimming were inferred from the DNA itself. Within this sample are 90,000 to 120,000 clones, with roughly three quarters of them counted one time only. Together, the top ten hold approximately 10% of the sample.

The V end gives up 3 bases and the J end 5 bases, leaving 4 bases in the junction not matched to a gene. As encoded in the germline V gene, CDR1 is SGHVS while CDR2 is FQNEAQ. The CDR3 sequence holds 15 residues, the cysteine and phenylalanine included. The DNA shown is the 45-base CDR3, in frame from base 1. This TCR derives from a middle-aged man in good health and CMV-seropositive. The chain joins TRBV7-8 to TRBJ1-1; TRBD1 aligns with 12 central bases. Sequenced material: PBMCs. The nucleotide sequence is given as TGTGCCAGCAGCTTGGGGGACAGGGGGCTGACTGAAGCTTTCTTT. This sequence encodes CASSLGDRGLTEAFF. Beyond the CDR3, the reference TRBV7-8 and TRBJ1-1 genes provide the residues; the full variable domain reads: GAGVSQSPRYKVAKRGQDVALRCDPISGHVSLFWYQQALGQGPEFLTYFQNEAQLDKSGLPSDRFFAERPEGSVSTLKIQRTQQEDSAVYLCASSLGDRGLTEAFFGQGTRLTVV.